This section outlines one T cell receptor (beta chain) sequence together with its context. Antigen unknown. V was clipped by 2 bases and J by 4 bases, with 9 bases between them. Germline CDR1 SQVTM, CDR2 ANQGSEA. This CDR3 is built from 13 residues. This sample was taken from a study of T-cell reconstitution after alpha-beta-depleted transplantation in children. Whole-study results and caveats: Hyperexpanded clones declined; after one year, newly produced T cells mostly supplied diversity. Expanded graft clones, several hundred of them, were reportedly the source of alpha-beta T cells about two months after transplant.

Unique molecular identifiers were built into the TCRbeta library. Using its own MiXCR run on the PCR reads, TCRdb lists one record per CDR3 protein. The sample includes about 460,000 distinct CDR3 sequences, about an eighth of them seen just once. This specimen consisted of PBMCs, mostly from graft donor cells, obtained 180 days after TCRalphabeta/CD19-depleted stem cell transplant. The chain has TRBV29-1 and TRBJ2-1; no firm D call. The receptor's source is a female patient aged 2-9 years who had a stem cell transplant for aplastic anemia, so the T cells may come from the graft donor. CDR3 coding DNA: TGCAGCGTTGAAAGGGCTAGTTACAATGAGCAGTTCTTC. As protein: CSVERASYNEQFF.